These T cell receptor beta chains were read from a single sample in a study of blood T cell repertoires in COVID-19. Repertoires were generated with immunoSEQ multiplex PCR, while TCRdb's copy carries only in-frame clones and drops some. Here the sample spans roughly 150,000 clones, 70% to 85% being singletons. The sequenced sample was peripheral blood. The receptor source for this set is a woman aged 45-65 years with acute or convalescent COVID-19. Each CDR3 is given with its conserved first and last residue. The D gene is left open where the match is weak. Rows may omit the clone size; those that give it use once, few, many or a size class.

D gene	V gene	J gene	clone size	CDR3 DNA	CDR3 protein
TRBD1	TRBV23-1	TRBJ2-7	.	TGCGCCAGACACAGGGGGCGAAGAAAAGACGAGCAGTACTTC	CARHRGRRKDEQYF
.	TRBV5-1	TRBJ2-6	.	TGCGCCAGCAACGAGGGTTTCGGGAGTGGGGCCAACGTCCTGACTTTC	CASNEGFGSGANVLTF
TRBD2	TRBV6-4	TRBJ2-1	.	TGTGCCAGCAGTGAAGGGACTAGCGGATACAATGAGCAGTTCTTC	CASSEGTSGYNEQFF
.	TRBV4-1	TRBJ1-1	.	TGCGCCAGCAGCCAAGAATCCGGAAGGGGCCCCGAAGCTTTCTTT	CASSQESGRGPEAFF
.	TRBV7-9	TRBJ1-1	many	TGTGCCAGCAGCTCCCATGCGGGATCGTTGAACACTGAAGCTTTCTTT	CASSSHAGSLNTEAFF
TRBD2	TRBV7-6	TRBJ2-3	.	TGTGCCAGCAGCTTAACTAGCGGGGACGCAGATACGCAGTATTTT	CASSLTSGDADTQYF
.	TRBV14	TRBJ1-1	.	TGTGCCAGCAGCCCCCTGAGGGGGGGATGGTCGAACACTGAAGCTTTCTTT	CASSPLRGGWSNTEAFF
TRBD1	TRBV27	TRBJ1-1	.	TGTGCCAGCAGTCCGTCGGGGACAGGGTACGAAGCTTTCTTT	CASSPSGTGYEAFF
.	TRBV20-1	TRBJ2-5	.	TGCAGTGCTAGTTTTCTGGCCGTTATCCAAGAGACCCAGTACTTC	CSASFLAVIQETQYF
TRBD1	TRBV11-2	TRBJ1-2	.	TGTGCCAGCAGCTCTTACAGGGGGCCTAACTATGGCTACACCTTC	CASSSYRGPNYGYTF
.	TRBV5-1	TRBJ2-7	few	TGCGCCAGCAGCTATACAGGGAGGGCCTACGAGCAGTACTTC	CASSYTGRAYEQYF
TRBD2	TRBV4-3	TRBJ2-7	.	TGCGCCAGCAGCCAAGATTTAGCGGGGGGCTTGGAGCAGTACTTC	CASSQDLAGGLEQYF
TRBD1	TRBV5-1	TRBJ1-3	.	TGCGCCAGCAGCTTGGTTGGACAGGGGGTAAACACCATATATTTT	CASSLVGQGVNTIYF
TRBD2	TRBV19	TRBJ2-2	.	TGTGCCAGTAGTATTGGACTAGCGGGAGGGCCCAACACCGGGGAGCTGTTTTTT	CASSIGLAGGPNTGELFF
TRBD1	TRBV28	TRBJ1-1	.	TGTGCCAGCAAGAGTTCAGGGGGAGATAGAACTGAAGCTTTCTTT	CASKSSGGDRTEAFF
TRBD1	TRBV7-2	TRBJ1-5	.	TGTGCCAGCAGTCGGGACAGAGGTCAGCCCCAGCATTTT	CASSRDRGQPQHF
TRBD1	TRBV7-9	TRBJ2-2	.	TGTGCCAGCAGCCGACAGGGGGTGAACACCGGGGAGCTGTTTTTT	CASSRQGVNTGELFF
TRBD1	TRBV19	TRBJ1-3	.	TGTGCCAGTAGTATAGCGTTGACAGGGGCGGCTACCACCATATATTTT	CASSIALTGAATTIYF
.	TRBV4-1	TRBJ2-7	.	TGCGCCAGCAGCCAAGTATCCCAGCGCTACGAGCAGTACTTC	CASSQVSQRYEQYF
.	TRBV4-3	TRBJ2-1	.	TGCGCCAGCAGCCAAGATAGGGGTTTGGGGACACCTTCCTACAATGAGCAGTTCTTC	CASSQDRGLGTPSYNEQFF
.	TRBV10-3	TRBJ2-7	.	TGTGCCATCAGTGATTACTACGAGCAGTACTTC	CAISDYYEQYF
.	TRBV7-6	TRBJ2-7	.	TGTGCCAGCAGCTTTCTAGGGGGAACATTAGGGGACGAGCAGTACTTC	CASSFLGGTLGDEQYF
TRBD2	TRBV6-2/TRBV6-3	TRBJ2-7	once	TGTGCCAGCAGCGGACTAGCGGGGGGTGAGCAGTACTTC	CASSGLAGGEQYF
.	TRBV5-1	TRBJ1-1	.	TGCGCCAGCAGCTTGGTAGCAGGGGAGGGGTACACTGAAGCTTTCTTT	CASSLVAGEGYTEAFF
.	TRBV3-1/TRBV3-2	TRBJ2-3	.	TGTGCCAGCAGAAGGGGGGATACGCAGTATTTT	CASRRGDTQYF
.	TRBV2	TRBJ2-1	.	TGTGCCAGCAGTGTGGGGCAGACCCACAATGAGCAGTTCTTC	CASSVGQTHNEQFF
.	TRBV7-2	TRBJ1-2	.	TGTGCCAGCAGCCGCGAGGAGGGCCATTCTTTTCTAGCTAACTATGGCTACACCTTC	CASSREEGHSFLANYGYTF
TRBD1	TRBV27	TRBJ1-1	once	TGTGCCAGCAGTTTAGCAACCGACAGGGGCGAAGCTTTCTTT	CASSLATDRGEAFF
.	TRBV7-9	TRBJ2-7	.	TGTGCCAGCAGCTTAGGAGGGAAAGGAGACGAGCAGTACTTC	CASSLGGKGDEQYF
TRBD2	TRBV4-3	TRBJ2-5	.	TGCGCCAGTAGCCGGGGGGTGGGGTACCAAGAGACCCAGTACTTC	CASSRGVGYQETQYF
.	TRBV6-5	TRBJ2-7	once	TGTGCCAGCAGCCTCGAGAACGGGGAGACCTACGAGCAGTACTTC	CASSLENGETYEQYF
TRBD2	TRBV10-2	TRBJ2-2	.	TGCGCCAGCAGTGAGTGGGGACTAGCGGTGAACACCGGGGAGCTGTTTTTT	CASSEWGLAVNTGELFF
.	TRBV6-5	TRBJ2-4	.	TGTGCCAGCAGTTACTCCACGGACATACGAACAAACATTCAGTACTTC	CASSYSTDIRTNIQYF
TRBD1	TRBV5-1	TRBJ2-4	.	TGCGCCAGCATTGTGCAGGGGGCGAACATTCAGTACTTC	CASIVQGANIQYF
.	TRBV28	TRBJ1-5	.	TGTGCCAGCACCACGACAGTTAGCAATCAGCCCCAGCATTTT	CASTTTVSNQPQHF
.	TRBV9	TRBJ1-5	.	TGTGCCAGCAGCGGTGGGGGGGTTGATCAGCCCCAGCATTTT	CASSGGGVDQPQHF
.	TRBV4-3	TRBJ1-4	once	TGCGCCAGCAGCCAAGATCCCCCAGGGCGCAACGAAAAACTGTTTTTT	CASSQDPPGRNEKLFF
TRBD1	TRBV23-1	TRBJ1-3	.	TGCGCCAGCAGTCAATCAGGGCGAGGCAGGGGGTTTGGAAACACCATATATTTT	CASSQSGRGRGFGNTIYF
TRBD1	TRBV24-1	TRBJ2-3	few	TGTGCCACCAGTGATTATCAAGGGGGCGCAGATACGCAGTATTTT	CATSDYQGGADTQYF
.	TRBV5-1	TRBJ2-5	.	TGCGCCAGCAGGGAACAGAGTTACCAAGAGACCCAGTACTTC	CASREQSYQETQYF
TRBD1	TRBV27	TRBJ1-1	few	TGTGCCAGCAGCAGGGGGATCTTGAACACTGAAGCTTTCTTT	CASSRGILNTEAFF
TRBD2	TRBV9	TRBJ2-7	.	TGTGCCAGCAGCGCGGGACTAGCGGACTCCTACGAGCAGTACTTC	CASSAGLADSYEQYF
.	TRBV5-1	TRBJ2-3	.	TGCGCCAGCAGCTTGGGGGGTCAGGGTCGGGCTGGTGGTACGCAGTATTTT	CASSLGGQGRAGGTQYF
TRBD2	TRBV6-5	TRBJ2-7	.	TGTGCCAGCAGCTACTCGAGAGGGACTAAGGGTTACGAGCAGTACTTC	CASSYSRGTKGYEQYF
TRBD2	TRBV28	TRBJ2-2	.	TGTGCCAGCAGTTTTTATAGCGGGAAGGGGACCGGGGAGCTGTTTTTT	CASSFYSGKGTGELFF
.	TRBV12-2	TRBJ2-7	.	TGTGCAAGTCGCCTAATAGGACTCACCTACGAGCAGTACTTC	CASRLIGLTYEQYF
.	TRBV5-4	TRBJ1-1	once	TGTGCCAGCAGCTTGTGGGCAAACACTGAAGCTTTCTTT	CASSLWANTEAFF
.	TRBV6-2/TRBV6-3	TRBJ2-3	.	TGTGCCAGCAACCCGGGGCTAAACACAGATACGCAGTATTTT	CASNPGLNTDTQYF
.	TRBV27	TRBJ2-2	.	TGTGCCAGCAGTCCACCTGTGAGCGGCACCGGGGAGCTGTTTTTT	CASSPPVSGTGELFF
TRBD2	TRBV3-1/TRBV3-2	TRBJ2-1	.	TGTGCCAGCAGCCCCCGGACTAGTGGGGGTGATGAGCAGTTCTTC	CASSPRTSGGDEQFF
TRBD2	TRBV5-4	TRBJ2-3	.	TGTGCCAGCACCCGGGGGGTATTGGGTACAGATACGCAGTATTTT	CASTRGVLGTDTQYF